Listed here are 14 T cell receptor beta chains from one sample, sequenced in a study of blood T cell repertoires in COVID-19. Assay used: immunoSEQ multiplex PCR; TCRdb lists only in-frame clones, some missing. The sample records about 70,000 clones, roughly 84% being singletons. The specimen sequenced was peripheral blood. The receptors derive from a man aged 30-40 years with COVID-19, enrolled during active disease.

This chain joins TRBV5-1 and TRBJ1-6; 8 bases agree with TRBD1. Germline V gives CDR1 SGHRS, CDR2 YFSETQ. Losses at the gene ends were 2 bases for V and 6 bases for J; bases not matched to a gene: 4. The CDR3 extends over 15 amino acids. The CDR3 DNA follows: TGCGCCAGCAGCTTTGGACAGGGTGGTAATTCACCCCTCCACTTT. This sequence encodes CASSFGQGGNSPLHF.

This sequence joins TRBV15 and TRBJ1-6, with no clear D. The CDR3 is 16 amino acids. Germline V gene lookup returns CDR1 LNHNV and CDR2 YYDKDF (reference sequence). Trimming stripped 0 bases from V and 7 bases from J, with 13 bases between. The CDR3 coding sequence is TGTGCCACCAGCAGAGACGCCGGTAGTCGGAATTCACCCCTCCACTTT. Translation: CATSRDAGSRNSPLHF.

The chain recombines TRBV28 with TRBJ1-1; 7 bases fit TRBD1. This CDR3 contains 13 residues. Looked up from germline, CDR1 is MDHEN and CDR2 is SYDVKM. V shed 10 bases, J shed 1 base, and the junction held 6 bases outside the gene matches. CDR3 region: CAILGQANTEAFF. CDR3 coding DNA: TGTGCCATCCTAGGACAGGCGAACACTGAAGCTTTCTTT.

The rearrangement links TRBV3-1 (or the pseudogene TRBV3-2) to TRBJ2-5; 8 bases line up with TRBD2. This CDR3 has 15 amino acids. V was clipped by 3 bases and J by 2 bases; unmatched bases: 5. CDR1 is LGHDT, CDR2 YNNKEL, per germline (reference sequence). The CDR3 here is CASSHPLAGQETQYF. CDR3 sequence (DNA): TGTGCCAGCAGCCATCCTTTAGCGGGACAAGAGACCCAGTACTTC.

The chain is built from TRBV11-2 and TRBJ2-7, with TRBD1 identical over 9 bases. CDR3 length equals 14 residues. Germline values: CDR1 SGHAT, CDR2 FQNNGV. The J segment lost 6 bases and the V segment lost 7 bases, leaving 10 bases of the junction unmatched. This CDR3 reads CASNVRTGVAEQYF. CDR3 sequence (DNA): TGTGCCAGCAACGTCCGGACAGGGGTGGCCGAGCAGTACTTC.

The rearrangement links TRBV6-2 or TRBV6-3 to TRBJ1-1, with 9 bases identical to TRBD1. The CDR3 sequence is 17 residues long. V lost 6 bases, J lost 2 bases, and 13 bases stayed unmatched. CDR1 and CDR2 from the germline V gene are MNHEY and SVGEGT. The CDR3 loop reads CASSSGDRVGGNTEAFF. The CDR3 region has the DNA TGTGCCAGCAGCTCGGGGGACAGGGTAGGAGGTAACACTGAAGCTTTCTTT.

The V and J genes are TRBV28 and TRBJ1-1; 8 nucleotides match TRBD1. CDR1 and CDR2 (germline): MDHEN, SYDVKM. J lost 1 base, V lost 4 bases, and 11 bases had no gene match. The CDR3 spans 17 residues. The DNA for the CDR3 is TGTGCCAGCAGTTCAAGCCGACAGGGGCGGACGAACACTGAAGCTTTCTTT. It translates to CASSSSRQGRTNTEAFF.

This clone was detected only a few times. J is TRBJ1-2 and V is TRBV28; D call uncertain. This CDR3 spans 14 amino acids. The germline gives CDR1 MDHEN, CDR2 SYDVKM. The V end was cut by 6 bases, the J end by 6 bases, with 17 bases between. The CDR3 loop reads CASRPLWESHGYTF. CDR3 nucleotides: TGTGCCAGCAGACCCCTCTGGGAGTCCCATGGCTACACCTTC.

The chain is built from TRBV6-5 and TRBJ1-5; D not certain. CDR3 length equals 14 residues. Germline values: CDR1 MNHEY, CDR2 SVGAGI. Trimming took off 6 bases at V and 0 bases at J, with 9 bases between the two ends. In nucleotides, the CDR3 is TGTGCCAGCAGCTCCGGGATTAGCAATCAGCCCCAGCATTTT. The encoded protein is CASSSGISNQPQHF.

The CDR3 loop reads CASSVAGEGYTF. CDR3 DNA sequence: TGTGCCAGCAGCGTAGCGGGGGAAGGCTACACCTTC. The V gene is TRBV9, the J gene TRBJ1-2; D possibly corresponds to TRBD1 (5 bases). The CDR3 sequence is 12 residues long. Germline lookup yields CDR1 SGDLS and CDR2 YYNGEE. V lost 0 bases and J lost 8, with 8 bases in between.

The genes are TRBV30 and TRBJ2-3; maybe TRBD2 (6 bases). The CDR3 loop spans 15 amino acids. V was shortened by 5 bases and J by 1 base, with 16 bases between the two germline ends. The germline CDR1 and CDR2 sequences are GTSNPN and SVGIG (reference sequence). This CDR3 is CAWSWGVPGTDTQYF. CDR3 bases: TGTGCCTGGTCTTGGGGGGTCCCTGGCACAGATACGCAGTATTTT.

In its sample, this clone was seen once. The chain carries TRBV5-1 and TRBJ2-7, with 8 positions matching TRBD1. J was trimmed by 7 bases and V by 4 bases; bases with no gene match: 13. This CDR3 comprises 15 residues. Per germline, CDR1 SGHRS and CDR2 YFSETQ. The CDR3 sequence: CASSQNPQGEVEQYF. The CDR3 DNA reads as TGCGCCAGCAGCCAGAATCCACAGGGGGAGGTTGAGCAGTACTTC.

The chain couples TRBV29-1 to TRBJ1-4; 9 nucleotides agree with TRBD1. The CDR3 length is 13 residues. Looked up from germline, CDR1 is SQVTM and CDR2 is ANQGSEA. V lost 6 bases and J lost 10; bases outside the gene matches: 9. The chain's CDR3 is CSVSDRGSGKLFF. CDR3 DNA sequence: TGCAGCGTGAGCGACAGGGGGAGTGGAAAACTGTTTTTT.

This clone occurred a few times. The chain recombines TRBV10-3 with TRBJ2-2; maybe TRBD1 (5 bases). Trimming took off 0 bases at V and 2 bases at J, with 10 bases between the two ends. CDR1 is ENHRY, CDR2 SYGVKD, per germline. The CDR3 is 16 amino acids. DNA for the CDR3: TGTGCCATCAGTGAGTCGTACAGGATCAACACCGGGGAGCTGTTTTTT. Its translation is CAISESYRINTGELFF.